This passage covers 13 T cell receptor beta chains from one sample sequenced in a study of post-analysis software for immune sequencing data. Study results and caveats: In patients, roughly five TRBV segments were more frequent than in controls, with TRBV5-6, TRBV5-1 and TRBV20-1 among them.

Antigen specificity for these receptors is unknown. Prepared TCR beta cDNA libraries contained unique molecular identifiers. TCRdb itself ran the PCR reads through MiXCR, one entry per CDR3 protein. The sample records 600,000 to 700,000 distinct CDR3 sequences, over 45% being singletons. Sequenced material: blood. The receptors derive from a girl aged 2 to 9 with multiple sclerosis.

This clonotype was seen a single time. The chain is built from TRBV13 and TRBJ2-7, with D tentatively TRBD1 or TRBD2 (5 bases each). Germline CDR1 PRHDT, CDR2 FYEKMQ (reference sequence). V dropped 2 bases and J dropped 3 bases, with 14 bases sitting between them. This CDR3 is built from 15 residues. The CDR3 sequence: CASSLRGSRIYEQYF. The CDR3 nucleotides read TGTGCCAGCAGCTTACGGGGCAGCCGGATCTACGAGCAGTACTTC.

This clonotype has only a few counts. The V and J genes are TRBV10-1 and TRBJ2-7; 8 bases fit TRBD1. The germline V gene encodes CDR1 WNHNN and CDR2 SYGVQD (reference sequence). CDR3 length: 16 residues. Trimming took 0 bases from V and 2 from J; bases not matched to a gene: 6. CDR3 loop: CASSESTGADTYEQYF. The CDR3 region has the DNA TGCGCCAGCAGTGAGTCGACAGGGGCCGATACCTACGAGCAGTACTTC.

The chain carries TRBV6-2 or TRBV6-3 and TRBJ2-1; 10 bases align to TRBD2. Looked up from germline, CDR1 is MNHEY and CDR2 is SVGEGT. The CDR3 runs to 15 residues. J was trimmed by 4 bases and V by 4 bases; bases with no gene match: 4. This chain's CDR3 is CASSSTSGQYNEQFF. Here the CDR3 DNA reads TGTGCCAGCAGTTCGACTAGCGGGCAATACAATGAGCAGTTCTTC.

The chain has TRBV29-1 and TRBJ1-1; 9 nucleotides align to TRBD1. Germline V gene data show CDR1 as SQVTM and CDR2 as ANQGSEA. Trimming cost V 6 bases and J 5 bases; bases outside gene matches: 4. The CDR3 sequence is 12 residues long. The CDR3 spells CSVDRGTTEAFF. The CDR3 bases are TGCAGCGTGGACAGGGGCACTACTGAAGCTTTCTTT.

The rearrangement uses TRBV11-2 and TRBJ2-6; 9 bases fit TRBD1. With V trimmed by 1 base and J by 3 bases, 4 bases remained unmatched. The CDR3 runs 17 residues. Germline V gene sequence: CDR1 SGHAT, CDR2 FQNNGV. Here the CDR3 reads CASSLGTGGFGANVLTF. In DNA, the CDR3 is TGTGCCAGCAGCTTAGGCACAGGGGGCTTTGGGGCCAACGTCCTGACTTTC.

This rearrangement joins TRBV12-3 or TRBV12-4 to TRBJ1-2; no firm D call. The V end lost 7 bases, the J end lost 4 bases, and 16 bases lay between the germline ends. The CDR3 loop spans 14 amino acids. CDR3 in DNA: TGTGCCAGCACCCAGGACGAGTCCCCCTATGGCTACACCTTC. Its protein product is CASTQDESPYGYTF.

This clonotype showed up just a few times. V usage is TRBV7-9 and J usage is TRBJ2-2; D is unresolved. This CDR3 is 14 amino acids long. Germline CDR1 and CDR2: SEHNR and FQNEAQ (reference sequence). Trimming took 2 bases from V and 2 from J, leaving 6 bases between them. The CDR3 loop reads CASSLLTNTGELFF. The CDR3 DNA reads as TGTGCCAGCAGCTTATTGACCAACACCGGGGAGCTGTTTTTT. Full variable domain (remainder filled in from reference TRBV7-9 and TRBJ2-2): DTGVSQNPRHKITKRGQNVTFRCDPISEHNRLYWYRQTLGQGPEFLTYFQNEAQLEKSRLLSDRFSAERPKGSFSTLEIQRTEQGDSAMYLCASSLLTNTGELFFGEGSRLTVL.

This clonotype was seen only a few times. The J gene is TRBJ2-7, the V gene TRBV7-8; tentative D call: TRBD1 (5 bases). The ends were cut back, 0 bases at V and 4 bases at J, with 16 bases in the middle. Per the germline V gene, CDR1 is SGHVS and CDR2 is FQNEAQ. The CDR3 spans 16 residues. The CDR3 protein is CASSLAMVGHPYEQYF. The CDR3 DNA follows: TGTGCCAGCAGCTTAGCGATGGTAGGACACCCATACGAGCAGTACTTC. Full variable domain (rest looked up from reference TRBV7-8 and TRBJ2-7): GAGVSQSPRYKVAKRGQDVALRCDPISGHVSLFWYQQALGQGPEFLTYFQNEAQLDKSGLPSDRFFAERPEGSVSTLKIQRTQQEDSAVYLCASSLAMVGHPYEQYFGPGTRLTVT.

The chain uses TRBV7-9 and TRBJ2-1, with 9 bases fitting TRBD1. The length of the CDR3 is 15 residues. Germline assignment: CDR1 SEHNR and CDR2 FQNEAQ (reference sequence). J gave up 8 bases and V 0 bases, and 5 bases lay outside the gene matches. In nucleotides, the CDR3 is TGTGCCAGCAGCTTAGCCCAGGGACAGGGCGATGAGCAGTTCTTC. This translates into CASSLAQGQGDEQFF.

This chain connects TRBV13 to TRBJ2-1; 9 bases map to TRBD2. This CDR3 spans 17 amino acids. V trimming: 6 bases; J trimming: 3 bases; junction bases outside the gene matches: 12. The V gene's germline CDR1 is PRHDT and CDR2 FYEKMQ (reference sequence). The CDR3, as DNA: TGTGCCAGCAGTTCATTAATAGCGGGGGCCTTCTACAATGAGCAGTTCTTC. Amino acid sequence: CASSSLIAGAFYNEQFF. Together with reference TRBV13 and TRBJ2-1, the CDR3 gives the full variable domain: AAGVIQSPRHLIKEKRETATLKCYPIPRHDTVYWYQQGPGQDPQFLISFYEKMQSDKGSIPDRFSAQQFSDYHSELNMSSLELGDSALYFCASSSLIAGAFYNEQFFGPGTRLTVL.

The rearrangement joins TRBV20-1 to TRBJ1-5, with D possibly TRBD1 on 5 matching bases. Trimming took 5 bases from V and 5 from J, leaving 10 bases between them. The CDR3 is 12 residues long. Germline V lookup: CDR1 DFQATT, CDR2 SNEGSKA (reference sequence). CDR3 region: CSASGGDQPQHF. The CDR3 DNA sequence: TGCAGTGCTTCCGGGGGGGATCAGCCCCAGCATTTT.

The gene calls are TRBV9 and TRBJ1-2; tentative D call: TRBD1 (6 bases). Trimming shortened V by 2 bases and J by 6 bases, and 17 bases separated the two germline ends. The CDR3 is made up of 15 amino acids. CDR1 SGDLS and CDR2 YYNGEE come from the germline V gene. CDR3: CASSVGAIGRDGYTF. As DNA, the CDR3 is TGTGCCAGCAGCGTGGGGGCGATTGGTCGGGATGGCTACACCTTC. Complete variable domain (other parts from reference TRBV9 and TRBJ1-2): DSGVTQTPKHLITATGQRVTLRCSPRSGDLSVYWYQQSLDQGLQFLIQYYNGEERAKGNILERFSAQQFPDLHSELNLSSLELGDSALYFCASSVGAIGRDGYTFGSGTRLTVV.

The CDR3 sequence: CASSFLPTDPGYEQYF. The DNA for the CDR3 is TGTGCCAGCAGCTTTCTTCCGACAGACCCCGGCTACGAGCAGTACTTC. V is TRBV7-9 and J is TRBJ2-7; D might be TRBD1 (5 bases). The ends were cut back, 3 bases at V and 3 bases at J, with 18 bases in the middle. CDR1 is SEHNR, CDR2 FQNEAQ, per germline (reference sequence). CDR3 length equals 16 residues.